This T cell receptor (beta chain) originates from a study of shared clonotypes between healthy human individuals. Study context: Donors were a couple of women and a few men aged 18 to 49. Per donor, three plates held CD4 naive cells, three held CD4 memory, two held CD8 naive and one held CD8 memory.

Every donor, a Caucasian adult, lived in Nashville, Tennessee. The split of CD4+ cells yielded CD45RA+ naive and CD45RA-negative memory subsets. The protocol was immunoSEQ multiplex PCR, while the TCRdb copy is restricted to in-frame clones and leaves out a portion. The repertoire includes roughly 640,000 clones, over 65% of them detected once, and under 2% sits in the top ten. This TCR derives from a woman aged 30 to 39 in good health. The sample was memory CD4+ T cells sorted from blood. Subset noted: CD45RA-negative fraction.

The CDR3 spells CAWERWEEIEAFF. The CDR3 coding sequence is TGTGCCTGGGAACGATGGGAGGAGATTGAAGCTTTCTTT. The chain combines TRBV30 with TRBJ1-1; D is uncertain. Germline V lookup: CDR1 GTSNPN, CDR2 SVGIG (reference sequence). This CDR3 is 13 amino acids long. The V end was cut by 5 bases, the J end by 7 bases, with 17 bases between. Based on the CDR3 plus reference TRBV30 and TRBJ1-1, the full variable domain is SQTIHQWPATLVQPVGSPLSLECTVEGTSNPNLYWYRQAAGRGLQLLFYSVGIGQISSEVPQNLSASRPQDRQFILSSKKLLLSDSGFYLCAWERWEEIEAFFGQGTRLTVV.